This T cell receptor beta chain appears in the sequencing data of a study of vaccination and CD4 T cells after COVID-19. Points on this clonotype: Its antigen is not known.

The germline V gene has CDR1 GTSNPN and CDR2 SVGIG (reference sequence). V lost 4 bases and J lost 0, with 15 bases in between. The CDR3 loop spans 15 amino acids. General study findings and limits: This study had few convalescent patients and no early post-infection samples. Convalescent patients showed a median roughly 90% of reactive clones that were seen only post-vaccination.

An Oncomine TCR Beta short-read assay was used to sequence the DNA from cultured CD4+ T cells. One entry per CDR3 protein, called by TCRdb with MiXCR from the PCR reads. The profile shows about 21,000 distinct CDR3 sequences, 40% to 60% of them singletons. Treatment described: approximately nine-day PBMC culture with coronavirus spike peptide pools or control peptides (ViraFEST assay). Two million PBMCs per well were cultured with approximately 10 IU/ml IL-2 and about 11 ug/ml peptide pools. The rearrangement joins TRBV30 to TRBJ1-1; the D is unclear. Sequencing was done on a sample of CD4+ T cells from blood, cultured in vitro. The origin of this receptor is a human donor who had recovered from COVID-19. Written as DNA, the CDR3 is TGTGCCTGGACCCACAAGCTTATCATGAACACTGAAGCTTTCTTT. Protein product: CAWTHKLIMNTEAFF. Together with reference TRBV30 and TRBJ1-1, the CDR3 gives the full variable domain: SQTIHQWPATLVQPVGSPLSLECTVEGTSNPNLYWYRQAAGRGLQLLFYSVGIGQISSEVPQNLSASRPQDRQFILSSKKLLLSDSGFYLCAWTHKLIMNTEAFFGQGTRLTVV.